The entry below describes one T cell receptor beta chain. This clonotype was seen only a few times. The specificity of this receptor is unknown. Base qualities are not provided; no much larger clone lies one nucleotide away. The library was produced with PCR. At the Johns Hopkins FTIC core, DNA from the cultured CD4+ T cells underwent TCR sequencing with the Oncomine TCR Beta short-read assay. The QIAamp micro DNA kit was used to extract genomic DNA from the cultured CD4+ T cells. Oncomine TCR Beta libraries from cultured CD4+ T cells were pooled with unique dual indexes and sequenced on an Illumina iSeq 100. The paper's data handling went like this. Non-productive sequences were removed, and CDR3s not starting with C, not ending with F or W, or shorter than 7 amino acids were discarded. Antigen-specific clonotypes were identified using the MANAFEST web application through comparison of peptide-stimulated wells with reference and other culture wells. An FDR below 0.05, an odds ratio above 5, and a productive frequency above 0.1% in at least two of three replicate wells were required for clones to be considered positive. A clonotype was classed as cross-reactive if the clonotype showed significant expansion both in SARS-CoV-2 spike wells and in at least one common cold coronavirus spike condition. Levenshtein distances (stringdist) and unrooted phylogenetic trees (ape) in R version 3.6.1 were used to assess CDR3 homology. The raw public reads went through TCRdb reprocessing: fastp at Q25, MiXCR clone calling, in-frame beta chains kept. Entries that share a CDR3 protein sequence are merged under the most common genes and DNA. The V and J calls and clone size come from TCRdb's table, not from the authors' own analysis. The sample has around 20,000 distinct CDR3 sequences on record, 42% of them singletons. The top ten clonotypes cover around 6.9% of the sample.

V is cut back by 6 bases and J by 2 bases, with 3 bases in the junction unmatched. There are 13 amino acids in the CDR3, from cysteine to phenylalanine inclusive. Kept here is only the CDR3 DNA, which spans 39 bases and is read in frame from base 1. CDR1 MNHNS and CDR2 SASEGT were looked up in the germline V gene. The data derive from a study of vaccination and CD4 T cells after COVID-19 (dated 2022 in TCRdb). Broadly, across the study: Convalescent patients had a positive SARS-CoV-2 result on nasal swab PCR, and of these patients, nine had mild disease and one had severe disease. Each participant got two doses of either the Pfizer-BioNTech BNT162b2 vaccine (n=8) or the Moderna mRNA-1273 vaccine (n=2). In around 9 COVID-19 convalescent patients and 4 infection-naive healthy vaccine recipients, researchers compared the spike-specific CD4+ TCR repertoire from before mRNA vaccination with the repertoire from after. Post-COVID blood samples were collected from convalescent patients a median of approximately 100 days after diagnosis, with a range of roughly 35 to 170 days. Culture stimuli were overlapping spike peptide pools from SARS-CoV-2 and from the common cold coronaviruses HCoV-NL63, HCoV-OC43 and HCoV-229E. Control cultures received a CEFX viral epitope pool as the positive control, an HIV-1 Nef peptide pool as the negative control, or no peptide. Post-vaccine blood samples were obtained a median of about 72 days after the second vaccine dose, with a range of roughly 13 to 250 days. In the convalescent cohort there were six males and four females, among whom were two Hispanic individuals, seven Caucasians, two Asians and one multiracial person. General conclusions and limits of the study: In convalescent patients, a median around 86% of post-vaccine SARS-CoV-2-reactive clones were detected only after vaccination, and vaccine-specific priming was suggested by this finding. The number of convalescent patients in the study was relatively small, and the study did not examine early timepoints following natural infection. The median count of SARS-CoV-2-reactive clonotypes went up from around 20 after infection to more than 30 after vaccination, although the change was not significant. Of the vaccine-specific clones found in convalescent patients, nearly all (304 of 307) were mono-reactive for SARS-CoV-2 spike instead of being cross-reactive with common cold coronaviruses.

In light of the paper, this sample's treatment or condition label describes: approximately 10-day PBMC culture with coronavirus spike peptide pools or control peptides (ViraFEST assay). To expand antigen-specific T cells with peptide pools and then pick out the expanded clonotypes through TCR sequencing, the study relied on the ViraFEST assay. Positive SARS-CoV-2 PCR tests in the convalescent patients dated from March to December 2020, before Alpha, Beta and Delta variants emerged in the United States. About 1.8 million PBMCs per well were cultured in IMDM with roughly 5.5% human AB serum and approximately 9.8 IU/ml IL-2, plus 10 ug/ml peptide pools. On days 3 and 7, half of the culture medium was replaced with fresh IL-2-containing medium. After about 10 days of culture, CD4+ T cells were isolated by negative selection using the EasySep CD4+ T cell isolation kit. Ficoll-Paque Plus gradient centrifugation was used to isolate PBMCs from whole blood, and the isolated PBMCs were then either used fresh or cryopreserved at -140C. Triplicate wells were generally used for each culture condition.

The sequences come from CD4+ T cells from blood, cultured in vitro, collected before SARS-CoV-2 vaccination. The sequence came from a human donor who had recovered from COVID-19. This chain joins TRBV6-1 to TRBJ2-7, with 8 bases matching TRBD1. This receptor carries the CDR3 CASSRDRPYEQYF. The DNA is TGTGCCAGCAGCCGGGACAGGCCCTACGAGCAGTACTTC.